The rows below give T cell receptor beta chains drawn from one sample of a study of cytotoxic CD8 clonotypes in ibrutinib-treated CLL. TCRdb's table, derived via immunoSEQ multiplex PCR, lists solely in-frame clones and lacks some. The profile shows 60,000 to 95,000 clones, over 80% of them singletons. Sequencing was performed on PBMCs, taken after 24 months of ibrutinib treatment. Source of these receptors: a human donor with chronic lymphocytic leukemia. Both conserved end residues are part of each CDR3. D genes are given only for firm matches. The size field is filled for only some rows; it gives once, few, many or a size class.

>TRBV6-1|.|TRBJ1-5|.
CASSDHRQPQHF
TGTGCCAGCAGTGACCACAGACAGCCCCAGCATTTT
>TRBV6-4|TRBD2|TRBJ2-1|.
CASSAKTSGRRDEQFF
TGTGCCAGCAGTGCCAAGACTAGCGGGAGGAGAGATGAGCAGTTCTTC
>TRBV2|.|TRBJ2-3|once
CASSDQGPTHTQYF
TGTGCCAGCAGTGATCAGGGACCCACACATACGCAGTATTTT
>TRBV5-1|TRBD2|TRBJ2-3|once
CASSFLTGLAGTDTQYF
TGCGCCAGCAGCTTCCTGACCGGACTAGCGGGAACAGATACGCAGTATTTT
>TRBV15|.|TRBJ1-3|.
CATSRASGNTIYF
TGTGCCACCAGCAGAGCCTCTGGAAACACCATATATTTT
>TRBV4-1|.|TRBJ2-7|.
CASSQDRGSAYEQYF
TGCGCCAGCAGCCAAGACAGGGGCAGTGCCTACGAGCAGTACTTC
>TRBV6-1|.|TRBJ1-1|few
CASRPLLGSGTEAFF
TGTGCCAGCAGGCCCCTCCTGGGAAGCGGGACTGAAGCTTTCTTT
>TRBV2|TRBD2|TRBJ2-2|.
CASRPLAGSVRPGELFF
TGTGCCAGCAGGCCTCTAGCGGGAAGTGTTCGGCCTGGGGAGCTGTTTTTT
>TRBV6-5|.|TRBJ2-1|.
CASSYSRGGGQFF
TGTGCCAGCAGTTACTCGAGAGGGGGGGGGCAGTTCTTC
>TRBV30|TRBD1|TRBJ2-5|.
CAWSEDRVETQYF
TGTGCCTGGAGTGAGGACAGGGTAGAGACCCAGTACTTC
>TRBV28|TRBD1|TRBJ2-1|.
CASSFGDRVPVGVF
TGTGCCAGCAGTTTCGGGGACAGGGTTCCCGTCGGCGTCTTC
>TRBV19|.|TRBJ1-5|.
CASTKNGGQSNQPQHF
TGTGCCAGTACGAAGAACGGGGGGCAGAGCAATCAGCCCCAGCATTTT
>TRBV9|.|TRBJ2-7|once
CASSEGDVLLREQYF
TGTGCCAGCAGCGAGGGGGACGTACTCCTACGCGAGCAGTACTTC
>TRBV29-1|TRBD1|TRBJ1-1|.
CSAGDSGYTEAFF
TGCAGCGCTGGGGACAGCGGGTACACTGAAGCTTTCTTT
>TRBV30|.|TRBJ2-1|.
CAWRYRGGFNEQFF
TGTGCCTGGAGGTACAGGGGAGGGTTCAATGAGCAGTTCTTC
>TRBV5-1|.|TRBJ1-3|.
CASSPGSTSGNTIYF
TGCGCCAGCAGCCCCGGGAGCACCTCTGGAAACACCATATATTTT
>TRBV11-2|.|TRBJ1-4|.
CASSLTGAHNEKLFF
TGTGCCAGCAGCTTAACCGGGGCCCATAATGAAAAACTGTTTTTT
>TRBV6-6|.|TRBJ2-7|.
CASSDSSLATYEQYF
TGTGCCAGCAGTGACAGTTCACTGGCGACCTACGAGCAGTACTTC
>TRBV15|.|TRBJ2-1|few
CATTGGGGVLYNEQFF
TGTGCCACCACGGGTGGAGGGGGGGTTCTTTACAATGAGCAGTTCTTC
>TRBV4-1|.|TRBJ2-7|.
CASSATPSYEQYF
TGCGCCAGCAGCGCGACTCCCTCCTACGAGCAGTACTTC
>TRBV6-1|.|TRBJ1-6|.
CASSEAQPVNSPLHF
TGTGCCAGCAGTGAAGCTCAGCCGGTTAATTCACCCCTCCACTTT
>TRBV5-4|.|TRBJ2-3|once
CASSPAGFNSDTQYF
TGTGCCAGCAGCCCGGCGGGATTTAACTCAGATACGCAGTATTTT
>TRBV9|TRBD2|TRBJ2-7|.
CASSASGSYEQYF
TGTGCCAGCAGCGCTAGCGGGTCCTACGAGCAGTACTTC
>TRBV2|TRBD2|TRBJ2-1|once
CASSETHSGRLFF
TGTGCCAGCAGTGAAACCCACAGCGGGAGGTTGTTCTTC
>TRBV28|.|TRBJ2-7|.
CASSGGSVSSYEQYF
TGTGCCAGCAGTGGGGGTAGCGTGAGCTCCTACGAGCAGTACTTC
>TRBV19|.|TRBJ1-5|.
CASSIPLLEDSSNQPQHF
TGTGCCAGTAGTATACCCCTCCTAGAGGACTCTAGCAATCAGCCCCAGCATTTT